The source of this TCR beta chain is a study of response to subunit inactivated influenza vaccine. As regards this clonotype: Its cognate antigen is unknown.

TCRdb processed the RT-PCR reads anew with MiXCR; each CDR3 protein has one entry. The data contain 280,000 or so distinct CDR3 sequences, around a fifth of them singletons. Study-wide findings and caveats: The authors put forward the suggestion that each seasonal influenza vaccination may bring in only a limited number of new T cells.

The sample consisted of PBMCs from blood, taken less than 22 months after vaccination. The sequence came from a man aged 50 to 75 who received an inactivated influenza vaccine.

The CDR3 sequence: CASSFPETGRSYNEQFF. The CDR3 DNA follows: TGTGCCAGCAGTTTCCCTGAAACTGGACGCTCCTACAATGAGCAGTTCTTC. The rearrangement links TRBV7-2 to TRBJ2-1; D remains ambiguous. This CDR3 comprises 17 residues. V was pared by 6 bases and J by 0 bases, with 18 bases between. Germline CDR1 SGHTA, CDR2 FQGNSA.